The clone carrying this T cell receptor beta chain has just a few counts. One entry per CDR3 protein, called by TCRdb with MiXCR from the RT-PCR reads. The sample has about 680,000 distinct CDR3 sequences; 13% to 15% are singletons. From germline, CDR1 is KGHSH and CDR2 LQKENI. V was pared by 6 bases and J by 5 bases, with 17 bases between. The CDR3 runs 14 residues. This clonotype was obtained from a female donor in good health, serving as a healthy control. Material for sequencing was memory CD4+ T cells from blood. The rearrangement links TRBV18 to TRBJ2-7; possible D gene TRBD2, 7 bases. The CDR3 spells CASSGTREGNEQYF. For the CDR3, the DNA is TGTGCCAGCTCTGGGACAAGGGAGGGAAACGAGCAGTACTTC.